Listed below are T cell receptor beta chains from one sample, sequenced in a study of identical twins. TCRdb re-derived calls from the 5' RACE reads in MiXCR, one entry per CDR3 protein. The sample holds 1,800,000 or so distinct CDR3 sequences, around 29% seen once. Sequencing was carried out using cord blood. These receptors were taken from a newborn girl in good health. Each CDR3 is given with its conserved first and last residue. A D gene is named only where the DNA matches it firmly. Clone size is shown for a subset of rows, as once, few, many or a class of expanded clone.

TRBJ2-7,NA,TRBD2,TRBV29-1,CSVTLPAGGIYEQYF,TGCAGCGTCACCCTCCCGGCGGGAGGGATCTACGAGCAGTACTTC
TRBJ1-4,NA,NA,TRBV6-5,CASSYRRATNEKLFF,TGTGCCAGCAGTTACCGGAGAGCAACTAATGAAAAACTGTTTTTT
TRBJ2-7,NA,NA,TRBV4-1,CASSHEGLLSDNEQYF,TGCGCCAGCAGCCATGAGGGCCTCCTTTCGGACAATGAGCAGTACTTC
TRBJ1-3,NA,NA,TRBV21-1,CASSKQGPVEILSSGNTIYF,TGTGCCAGCAGCAAGCAGGGCCCCGTCGAAATTCTGAGCTCTGGAAACACCATATATTTT
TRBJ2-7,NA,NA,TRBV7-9,CASSFPNRDGGYEQYF,TGTGCCAGCAGCTTCCCCAACCGGGACGGAGGATACGAGCAGTACTTC
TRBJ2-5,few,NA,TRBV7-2,CASSLVPTNQETQYF,TGTGCCAGCAGCTTAGTGCCGACAAACCAAGAGACCCAGTACTTC
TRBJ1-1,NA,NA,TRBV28,CASRDRMGTEAFF,TGTGCCAGCAGGGACCGAATGGGAACTGAAGCTTTCTTT
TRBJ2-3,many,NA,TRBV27,CASSFRRYTDTQYF,TGTGCCAGCAGTTTTAGGAGGTATACGGATACGCAGTATTTT
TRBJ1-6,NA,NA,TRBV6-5,CASSYSRTSPLHF,TGTGCCAGCAGTTACTCCCGAACTTCACCCCTCCACTTT
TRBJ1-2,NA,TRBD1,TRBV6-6,CASSFSTGRLVNYGYTF,TGTGCCAGCAGTTTTTCGACAGGGAGGCTGGTTAACTATGGCTACACCTTC
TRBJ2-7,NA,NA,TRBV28,CASSLFRESSYEQYF,TGTGCCAGCAGTTTATTTCGCGAGAGCTCCTACGAGCAGTACTTC
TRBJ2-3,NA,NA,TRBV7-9,CASSFVAVGTDTRYF,NA
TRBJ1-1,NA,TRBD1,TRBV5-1,CASSPRQGWNTEAFF,TGCGCCAGCAGCCCCAGACAGGGGTGGAACACTGAAGCTTTCTTT
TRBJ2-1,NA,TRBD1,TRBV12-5,CASGLGPGQGYNEQFF,TGTGCTAGTGGTTTGGGACCGGGACAGGGCTACAATGAGCAGTTCTTC
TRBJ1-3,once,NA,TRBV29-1,CSVEQLGGRSGNTIYF,TGCAGCGTTGAACAGTTGGGAGGTCGATCGGGAAACACCATATATTTT
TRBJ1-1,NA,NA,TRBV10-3,CAISHKGEDKGTEAFF,TGTGCCATCAGTCACAAGGGGGAGGATAAGGGGACTGAAGCTTTCTTT
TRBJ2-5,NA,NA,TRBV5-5,CASSLFGPNDLEQYF,TGTGCCAGCAGCTTGTTTGGGCCGAACGATCTAGAGCAGTACTTC
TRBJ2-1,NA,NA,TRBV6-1,CASSETNEQFF,TGTGCCAGCAGTGAAACCAATGAGCAGTTCTTC
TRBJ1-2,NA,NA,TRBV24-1,CATQTGPNYGYTF,TGTGCCACCCAAACTGGGCCCAACTATGGCTACACCTTC
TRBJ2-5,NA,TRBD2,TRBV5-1,CASSRSTSGFQETQYF,TGCGCCAGCAGCCGATCGACTAGCGGATTCCAAGAGACCCAGTACTTC
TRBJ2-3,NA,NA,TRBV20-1,CSASARLGTERYTQYF,TGCAGTGCTAGCGCCCGATTAGGGACGGAAAGGTATACGCAGTATTTT
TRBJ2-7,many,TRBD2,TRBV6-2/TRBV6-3,CASSYLGLAGYEQYF,TGTGCCAGCAGTTACTTGGGACTAGCGGGCTACGAGCAGTACTTC
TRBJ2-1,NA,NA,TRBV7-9,CASSGAEQFF,TGTGCCAGCAGCGGAGCTGAGCAGTTCTTC
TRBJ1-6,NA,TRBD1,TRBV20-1,CSASTGDSYNSPLHF,TGCAGTGCTTCGACAGGGGACTCCTATAATTCACCCCTCCACTTT
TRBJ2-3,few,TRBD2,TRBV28,CASSLRRLAGGADTQYF,TGTGCCAGCAGTTTAAGGCGACTAGCGGGAGGGGCAGATACGCAGTATTTT
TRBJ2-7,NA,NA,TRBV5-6,CASSLYFSPVSYEQYF,TGTGCCAGCAGCCTGTACTTTAGCCCCGTATCCTACGAGCAGTACTTC
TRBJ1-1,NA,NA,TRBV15,CATSSPPGDTGAFF,TGTGCCACCAGCAGCCCCCCCGGGGACACTGGAGCTTTCTTT
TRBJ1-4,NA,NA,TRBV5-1,CASRTEPDEKLFF,TGCGCCAGCCGGACAGAACCAGACGAAAAACTGTTTTTT
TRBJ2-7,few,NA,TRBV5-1,CASSLWGFSYEQYF,TGCGCCAGCAGCTTGTGGGGATTCTCCTACGAGCAGTACTTC
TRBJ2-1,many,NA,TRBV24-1,CATSESSYNEQFF,TGTGCCACCAGTGAGAGCTCCTACAATGAGCAGTTCTTC
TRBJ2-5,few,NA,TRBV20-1,CSLLREIQETQYF,TGCAGCCTACTTAGGGAGATCCAAGAGACCCAGTACTTC
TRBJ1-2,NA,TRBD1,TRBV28,CASSLGGQGVGYTF,TGTGCCAGCAGTTTAGGAGGACAGGGGGTGGGCTACACCTTC
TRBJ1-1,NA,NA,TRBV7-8,CASSLVSRAGLNTEAFF,TGTGCCAGCAGCTTAGTATCGCGGGCAGGGTTGAACACTGAAGCTTTCTTT
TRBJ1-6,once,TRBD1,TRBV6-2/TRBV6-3,CASRTGGNNSPLHF,TGTGCCAGCAGGACAGGGGGAAATAATTCACCCCTCCACTTT
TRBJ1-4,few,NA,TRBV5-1,CASSLGMRGQPEKLFF,TGCGCCAGCAGCTTGGGTATGCGTGGACAGCCTGAAAAACTGTTTTTT
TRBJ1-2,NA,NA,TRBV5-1,CTSSLEDYGYTF,TGCACCAGCAGCTTGGAAGACTATGGCTACACCTTC
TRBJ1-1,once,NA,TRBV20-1,CSAPQSWANTEAFF,TGCAGTGCTCCCCAATCCTGGGCGAACACTGAAGCTTTCTTT
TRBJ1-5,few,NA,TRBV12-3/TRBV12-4,CASSLRLSNQPQHF,TGTGCCAGCAGTTTAAGGTTGAGCAATCAGCCCCAGCATTTT
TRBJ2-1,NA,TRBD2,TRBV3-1,CASSQIGTGGNEQFF,TGTGCCAGCAGCCAGATCGGGACGGGGGGTAATGAGCAGTTCTTC
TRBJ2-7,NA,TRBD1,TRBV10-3,CAIRPVDRGYEQYF,TGTGCCATCCGCCCCGTGGACAGGGGCTACGAACAGTACTTC
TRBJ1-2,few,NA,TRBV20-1,CSASDYPDTF,TGCAGTGCTAGTGATTACCCGGACACCTTC
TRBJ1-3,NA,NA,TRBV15,CATSRDLGKTGNTIYF,TGTGCCACCAGCAGAGATCTGGGGAAGACTGGAAACACCATATATTTT
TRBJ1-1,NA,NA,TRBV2,CASSSQSGTEAFF,TGTGCCAGTTCCTCTCAATCGGGCACTGAAGCTTTCTTT
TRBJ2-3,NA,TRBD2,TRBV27,CASSLSRLAGGADTQYF,TGTGCCAGCAGTTTATCGCGACTAGCGGGAGGGGCAGATACGCAGTATTTT
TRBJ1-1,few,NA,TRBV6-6,CASSPTRGWNTEAFF,TGTGCCAGCAGCCCCACGAGGGGGTGGAACACTGAAGCTTTCTTT
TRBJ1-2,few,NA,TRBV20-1,CSVPGWGRERYTF,TGCAGTGTACCGGGGTGGGGGCGCGAGCGCTACACCTTC
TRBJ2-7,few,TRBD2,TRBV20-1,CSANLAGPSYEQYF,TGCAGTGCAAACCTAGCGGGGCCCTCCTACGAGCAGTACTTC
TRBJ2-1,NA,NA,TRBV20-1,CSARGGSNEQFF,TGCAGTGCTAGAGGCGGCAGCAATGAGCAGTTCTTC
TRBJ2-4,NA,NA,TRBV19,CASSISGIRYF,TGTGCCAGTAGTATTTCGGGGATTCGGTACTTC
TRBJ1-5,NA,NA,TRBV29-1,CSRYSGSNQPQHF,TGCAGCCGTTATTCGGGTAGCAATCAGCCCCAGCATTTT
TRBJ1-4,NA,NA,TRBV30,CAWTEGGGEKLFF,TGTGCCTGGACCGAGGGAGGGGGTGAAAAACTGTTTTTT
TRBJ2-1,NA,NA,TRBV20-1,CSAPGLVLYNEQFF,TGCAGTGCCCCGGGGCTAGTTCTCTACAATGAGCAGTTCTTC
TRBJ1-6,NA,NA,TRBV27,CASRRDGPSHHNSPLHF,TGTGCCAGCCGCCGAGACGGACCCTCACATCATAATTCACCCCTCCACTTT
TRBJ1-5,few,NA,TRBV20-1,CSAREWVVGSNQPQHF,TGCAGTGCTAGAGAGTGGGTGGTAGGGTCCAATCAGCCCCAGCATTTT
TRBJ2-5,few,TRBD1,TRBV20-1,CSARDRLIETQYF,TGCAGTGCCCGGGACAGGTTAATAGAGACCCAGTACTTC
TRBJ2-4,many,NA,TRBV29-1,CSVEGDPKNIQYF,TGCAGCGTTGAAGGGGACCCCAAAAACATTCAGTACTTC